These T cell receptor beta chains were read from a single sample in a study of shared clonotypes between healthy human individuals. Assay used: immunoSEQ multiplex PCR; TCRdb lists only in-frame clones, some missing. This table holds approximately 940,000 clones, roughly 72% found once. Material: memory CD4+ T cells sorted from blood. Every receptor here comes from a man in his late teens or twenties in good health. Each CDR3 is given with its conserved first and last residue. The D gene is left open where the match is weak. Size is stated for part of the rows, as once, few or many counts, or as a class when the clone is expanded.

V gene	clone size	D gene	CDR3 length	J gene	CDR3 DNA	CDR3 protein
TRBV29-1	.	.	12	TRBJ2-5	TGCAGCGTTGTTGGGGGATGGGAGACCCAGTACTTC	CSVVGGWETQYF
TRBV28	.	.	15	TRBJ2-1	TGTGCCAGCTTCCCCCCAGGGGCCGGGTACAATGAGCAGTTCTTC	CASFPPGAGYNEQFF
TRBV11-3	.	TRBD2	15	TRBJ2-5	TGTGCCAGCAGCTTAACTAGCGGGGCGTTTGTGACCCAGTACTTC	CASSLTSGAFVTQYF
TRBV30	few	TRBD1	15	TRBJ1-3	TGTGCCTGGAGTCGGCACAGGGGCGCTGGAAACACCATATATTTT	CAWSRHRGAGNTIYF
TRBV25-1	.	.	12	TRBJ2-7	TGTGCCAGCAGTGAATTCGACTACGAGCAGTACTTC	CASSEFDYEQYF
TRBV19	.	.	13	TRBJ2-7	TGTGCCAGTACCTCTCTCCACAACTACGAGCAGTACTTC	CASTSLHNYEQYF
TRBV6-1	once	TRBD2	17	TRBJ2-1	TGTGCCAGCAGTGATTTCGGACTAGCGATCGTCCACAATGAGCAGTTCTTC	CASSDFGLAIVHNEQFF
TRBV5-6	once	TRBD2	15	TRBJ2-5	TGTGCCAGCAGCTTGTCACTAGCGGCAGGAGAGACCCAGTACTTC	CASSLSLAAGETQYF
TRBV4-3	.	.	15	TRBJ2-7	TGCGCCAGCAGCCAAGGCAGGAAAGGATCCTACGAGCAGTACTTC	CASSQGRKGSYEQYF
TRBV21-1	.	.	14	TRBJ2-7	TGTGCCTCCCTATGTGGTAGCGGGTGGTACGAGCAGTACTTC	CASLCGSGWYEQYF
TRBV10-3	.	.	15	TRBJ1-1	TGTGCCATCAGTGAGGGGGGGAGCATGAACACTGAAGCTTTCTTT	CAISEGGSMNTEAFF
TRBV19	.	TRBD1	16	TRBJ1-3	TGTGCCAGTACCCAGACAGGGATCTTCTCTGGAAACACCATATATTTT	CASTQTGIFSGNTIYF
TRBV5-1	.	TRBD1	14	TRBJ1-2	TGCGCCAGCAGCCAGGACAGGGCTAACTATGGCTACACCTTC	CASSQDRANYGYTF
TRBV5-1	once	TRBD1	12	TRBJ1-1	TGCGCCAGCAGGACAGGGGGCACTGAAGCTTTCTTT	CASRTGGTEAFF
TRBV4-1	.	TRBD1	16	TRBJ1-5	TGCGCCAGCAGCCCTCAGACAGGGTATAGCAATCAGCCCCAGCATTTT	CASSPQTGYSNQPQHF
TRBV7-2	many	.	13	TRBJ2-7	TGTGCCAGCAGCTTAGGGCCGCTATACGAGCAGTACTTC	CASSLGPLYEQYF
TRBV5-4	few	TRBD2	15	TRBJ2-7	TGTGCCAGCAGCATCACGGCTAGCGGGAAATACGAGCAGTACTTC	CASSITASGKYEQYF
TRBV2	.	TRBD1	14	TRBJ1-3	TGTGCCAGCAGTGGACAGGGCTCTGGAAACACCATATATTTT	CASSGQGSGNTIYF
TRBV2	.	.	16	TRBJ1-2	TGTGCCAGCAGTGAAGCGCTTCGGGTCCCTAACTATGGCTACACCTTC	CASSEALRVPNYGYTF
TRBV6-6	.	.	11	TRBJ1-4	TGTGCCAGCACAAGAGACTGGAAACTGTTTTTT	CASTRDWKLFF
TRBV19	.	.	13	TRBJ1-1	TGTGCCAGTAGTTCGTCAGGGGACACTGAAGCTTTCTTT	CASSSSGDTEAFF
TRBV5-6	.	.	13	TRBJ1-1	TGTGCCAGCAGCTTGACACCTGGGCGAGAAGCTTTCTTT	CASSLTPGREAFF
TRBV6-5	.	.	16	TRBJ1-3	TGTGCCAGCAGTTACTCGAGGGACAACTCTGGAAACACCATATATTTT	CASSYSRDNSGNTIYF
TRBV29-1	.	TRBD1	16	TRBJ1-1	TGCAGCGGGAAAAGGACAGGGTCGTTTCCCAACACTGAAGCTTTCTTT	CSGKRTGSFPNTEAFF
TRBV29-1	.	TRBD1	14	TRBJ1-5	TGCAGCGTTTCTCCAGGGGGCGGCAATCAGCCCCAGCATTTT	CSVSPGGGNQPQHF
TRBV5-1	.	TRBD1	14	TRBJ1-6	TGCGCCAGCAGCACGGGACAGGTGGATTCACCCCTCCACTTT	CASSTGQVDSPLHF
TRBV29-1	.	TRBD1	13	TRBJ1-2	TGCAGCGTTGAAGGACAGGGACATAATGGCTACACCTTC	CSVEGQGHNGYTF
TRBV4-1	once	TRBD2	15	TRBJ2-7	TGCGCCAGCAGCCTTTCCTTTAGCGGGATCTACGAGCAGTACTTC	CASSLSFSGIYEQYF
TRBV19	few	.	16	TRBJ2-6	TGTGCCAGTAGAGGCCAGGAGGCCCTTGGGGCCAACGTCCTGACTTTC	CASRGQEALGANVLTF
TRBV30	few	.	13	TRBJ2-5	TGTGCCTGGAGTAGGTCCCAGCAAGAGACCCAGTACTTC	CAWSRSQQETQYF
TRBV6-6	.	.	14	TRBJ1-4	TGTGCCAGCGGTACAGGTGCTAACGTGGAAAAACTGTTTTTT	CASGTGANVEKLFF
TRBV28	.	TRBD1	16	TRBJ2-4	TGTGCCAGCAGTTTAGCGGTGACAGGGGGCAAAAACATTCAGTACTTC	CASSLAVTGGKNIQYF
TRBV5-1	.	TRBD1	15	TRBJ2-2	TGCGCCAGCAGCCAGGGACAGGGGTTGACCGGGGAGCTGTTTTTT	CASSQGQGLTGELFF
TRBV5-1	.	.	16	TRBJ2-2	TGCGCCAGCAGCAAGAGGGACCAATTGAACACCGGGGAGCTGTTTTTT	CASSKRDQLNTGELFF
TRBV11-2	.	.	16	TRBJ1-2	TGTGCCAGCAGCCCCATACAGGGATTTACTAACTATGGCTACACCTTC	CASSPIQGFTNYGYTF
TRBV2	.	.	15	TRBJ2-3	TGTGCCAGCAGCTCCCTGGGGAGGACGATTGATACGCAGTATTTT	CASSSLGRTIDTQYF
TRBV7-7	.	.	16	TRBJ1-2	TGTGCTAGCAGCTTATTCACAGGCAGGCTCGCTTATGGCTACACCTTC	CASSLFTGRLAYGYTF
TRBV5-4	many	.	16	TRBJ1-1	TGTGCCAGTACCGCCGGGTTGGACGGGGCCGGCACTGAAGCTTTCTTT	CASTAGLDGAGTEAFF
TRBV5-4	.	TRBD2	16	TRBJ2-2	TGTGCCAGCAGCAAGGTGGGACTAACCAAACCCGGGGAGCTGTTTTTT	CASSKVGLTKPGELFF
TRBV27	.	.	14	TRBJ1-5	TGTGCCAGCAGAACTCGCGGTATCAGTCAGCCCCAGCATTTT	CASRTRGISQPQHF
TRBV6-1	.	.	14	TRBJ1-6	TGTGCCAGCAGTGAAGAATCCTATAATTCACCCCTCCACTTT	CASSEESYNSPLHF